The 18 T cell receptor beta chains reported below all come from one sample, sequenced in a study of T-cell reconstitution after alpha-beta-depleted transplantation in children. Molecular barcoding with unique molecular identifiers was used for the TCRbeta library. TCRdb reanalysed the PCR reads using MiXCR and keeps one entry per CDR3 protein. The sample yields 450,000 to 700,000 distinct CDR3 sequences, more than 20% seen once. The specimen comprised PBMCs, sampled before TCRalphabeta/CD19-depleted stem cell transplant. These receptors came from a boy less than two years old with Wiskott-Aldrich syndrome, due to receive a stem cell transplant.

This clonotype turned up a few times. The chain has TRBV5-1 and TRBJ2-3; D is perhaps TRBD1 (5 bases). Looked up from germline, CDR1 is SGHRS and CDR2 is YFSETQ. V lost 9 bases to trimming and J lost 6 bases, with 17 bases between them. The CDR3 length is 13 residues. CDR3 sequence: CATSYKGSDTQYF. The CDR3 DNA reads as TGCGCCACTTCCTACAAGGGGTCCGATACGCAGTATTTT.

The chain combines TRBV10-3 with TRBJ2-2; D is unresolved. Deletions cut 10 bases from V and 1 base from J, with 10 bases between. CDR1 is ENHRY and CDR2 is SYGVKD in the germline V gene. The CDR3 contains 13 residues. This CDR3 is CATQSRNTGELFF. The CDR3 DNA reads as TGTGCCACACAGTCCCGGAACACCGGGGAGCTGTTTTTT.

The V call is TRBV4-2, the J call TRBJ2-4; D call uncertain. Germline lookup yields CDR1 LGHNA and CDR2 YNFKEQ. Trimming cost V 1 base and J 3 bases, with 13 bases left between them. The CDR3 has 16 residues. CDR3 in amino acids: CASSQGEASGKNIQYF. The CDR3 DNA is TGTGCCAGCAGCCAAGGGGAAGCTTCGGGCAAAAACATTCAGTACTTC.

This clonotype is a singleton in its sample. V usage is TRBV20-1 and J usage is TRBJ2-4, with 7 nucleotides matching TRBD1. CDR1 DFQATT and CDR2 SNEGSKA come from the germline V gene (reference sequence). The CDR3 runs to 14 residues. The J segment lost 0 bases and the V segment lost 6 bases, leaving 5 bases of the junction unmatched. Here the CDR3 DNA reads TGCAGTGCCTGGGACAGACTAGCCAAAAACATTCAGTACTTC. This encodes CSAWDRLAKNIQYF.

The rearrangement uses TRBV20-1 and TRBJ2-1; D might be TRBD1 or TRBD2, each matching 6 bases. Germline lookup yields CDR1 DFQATT and CDR2 SNEGSKA (reference sequence). Trimming cost V 1 base and J 10 bases, with 20 bases left between them. The CDR3 spans 15 residues. Here the CDR3 reads CSARGAGTGLGEQFF. CDR3 in DNA: TGCAGTGCTAGAGGGGCGGGAACAGGGCTTGGAGAGCAGTTCTTC.

This clonotype was counted ten times or more. One end of the junction is discordant with germline, which a read error may explain. The chain has TRBV5-1 and TRBJ2-2, with 10 bases aligning to TRBD1. This CDR3 is built from 15 residues. Germline loops: CDR1 SGHRS, CDR2 YFSETQ. The CDR3 sequence: CASSPGQGITGELFF. The CDR3 nucleotides are TGTGCCAGCAGTCCGGGACAGGGGATCACCGGGGAGCTGTTTTTT.

V is TRBV25-1 and J is TRBJ2-2; no definite D call. There are 14 residues in the CDR3. The V gene lost 0 bases and the J gene lost 4 bases, with 6 bases spanning the gap. Per the germline V gene, CDR1 is MGHDK and CDR2 is SYGVNS. CDR3 sequence reads: CASSEYKGTGELFF. In DNA form, the CDR3 reads TGTGCCAGCAGTGAATACAAAGGCACCGGGGAGCTGTTTTTT.

V and J are TRBV2 and TRBJ2-3, with D maybe TRBD2 (5 bases). Trimming stripped 7 bases from V and 5 bases from J, with 16 bases between. The CDR3 runs to 14 residues. The germline CDR1 and CDR2 sequences are SNHLY and FYNNEI. The CDR3, as DNA: TGTGCCAGCATGGCTGGAGGAGCTCAAGATACGCAGTATTTT. Encoded protein: CASMAGGAQDTQYF.

Only a few counts were recorded for this clonotype. The chain employs TRBV6-5 and TRBJ1-6; D uncertain. CDR1 is MNHEY, CDR2 SVGAGI, per germline. V was cut by 2 bases and J by 8 bases, with 13 bases left in between. This CDR3 region has 15 residues. The CDR3 protein is CASSYGGPAHSPLHF. CDR3 DNA: TGTGCCAGCAGTTACGGTGGACCAGCTCATTCACCCCTCCACTTT.

The sample holds a few counts of this clonotype. V is TRBV20-1 and J is TRBJ2-7; 12 positions agree with TRBD2. From germline, CDR1 is DFQATT and CDR2 SNEGSKA (reference sequence). V was pared by 5 bases and J by 1 base, with 3 bases of the junction left unmatched. This CDR3 is built from 14 residues. DNA for the CDR3: TGCAGTGCTCCACTAGCGGGAGGATCCTACGAGCAGTACTTC. It codes for CSAPLAGGSYEQYF.

The V call is TRBV20-1, the J call TRBJ2-7; a possible D gene is TRBD2 (6 bases). Trimming took 6 bases from V and 4 from J, leaving 22 bases between them. Germline CDR1 reads DFQATT; CDR2 reads SNEGSKA (reference sequence). The CDR3 runs 15 residues. The DNA for the CDR3 is TGCAGTGCAGTCACCGGGACCGGGGGAGCGTACGAGCAGTACTTC. The encoded protein is CSAVTGTGGAYEQYF.

This clonotype was counted a few times. The CDR3 sequence: CASSPPGLAAEDTQYF. For the CDR3, the DNA is TGTGCCAGCAGCCCACCCGGACTAGCGGCGGAGGATACGCAGTATTTT. The chain is built from TRBV28 and TRBJ2-3; 10 bases are shared with TRBD2. CDR1 and CDR2 from the germline V gene are MDHEN and SYDVKM. V lost 6 bases, J lost 6 bases, and 12 bases stayed unmatched. The length of the CDR3 is 16 residues. The full variable domain, its missing parts supplied by reference TRBV28 and TRBJ2-3, is DVKVTQSSRYLVKRTGEKVFLECVQDMDHENMFWYRQDPGLGLRLIYFSYDVKMKEKGDIPEGYSVSREKKERFSLILESASTNQTSMYLCASSPPGLAAEDTQYFGPGTRLTVL.

The chain couples TRBV9 to TRBJ2-5; the D gene is possibly TRBD2 (5 bases). The length of the CDR3 is 14 residues. V lost 6 bases and J lost 2, with 14 bases in between. Germline CDR1 and CDR2: SGDLS and YYNGEE. CDR3 coding DNA: TGTGCCAGCACAAGAGGGTCGGTGCAAGAGACCCAGTACTTC. Protein: CASTRGSVQETQYF.

CDR3 amino acids: CASSLVREETQYF. CDR3 nucleotide sequence: TGCGCCAGCAGCTTGGTCCGGGAAGAGACCCAGTACTTC. J is TRBJ2-5 and V is TRBV5-1; D gene unclear. Trimming shortened V by 0 bases and J by 3 bases, and 6 bases separated the two germline ends. From germline, CDR1 is SGHRS and CDR2 YFSETQ. The CDR3 runs to 13 residues. Full variable domain (outside the CDR3, taken from reference TRBV5-1 and TRBJ2-5): KAGVTQTPRYLIKTRGQQVTLSCSPISGHRSVSWYQQTPGQGLQFLFEYFSETQRNKGNFPGRFSGRQFSNSRSEMNVSTLELGDSALYLCASSLVREETQYFGPGTRLLVL.

The chain uses TRBV28 and TRBJ2-1; D possibly corresponds to TRBD1 (6 bases). Germline V gene lookup returns CDR1 MDHEN and CDR2 SYDVKM. The V and J ends lost 5 bases and 2 bases respectively, with 13 bases between them. CDR3 size: 15 residues. The CDR3 region is CASSLQGLAYNEQFF. CDR3 sequence (DNA): TGTGCCAGCAGTCTACAGGGTCTAGCCTACAATGAGCAGTTCTTC. The variable domain in full, completed from reference TRBV28 and TRBJ2-1, reads DVKVTQSSRYLVKRTGEKVFLECVQDMDHENMFWYRQDPGLGLRLIYFSYDVKMKEKGDIPEGYSVSREKKERFSLILESASTNQTSMYLCASSLQGLAYNEQFFGPGTRLTVL.

This clonotype turned up a few times. The CDR3 region has the DNA TGTGCCAGCACCCTTTACAATGAGCAGTTCTTC. It encodes CASTLYNEQFF. The rearrangement joins TRBV12-3 or TRBV12-4 to TRBJ2-1; D not resolved. The CDR3 is made up of 11 amino acids. V gave up 7 bases and J gave up 4 bases, with 5 bases separating them.

The genes are TRBV20-1 and TRBJ2-2, with D possibly being TRBD1 or TRBD2 (5 bases each). The CDR3 has 13 amino acids. Germline CDR1 is DFQATT and CDR2 is SNEGSKA (reference sequence). Trimming took off 5 bases at V and 6 bases at J, with 13 bases between the two ends. CDR3 bases: TGCAGTGCTGGGACCCCACCCCCCGGGGAGCTGTTTTTT. Translating it yields CSAGTPPPGELFF.

This clonotype was counted a single time. This chain connects TRBV28 to TRBJ1-1; TRBD1 matches at 8 bases. Germline V gives CDR1 MDHEN, CDR2 SYDVKM. The length of the CDR3 is 11 residues. The trim removed 4 bases at V and 11 bases at J, leaving 3 bases unmatched. CDR3 bases: TGTGCCAGCAGTTCCCGACAGGGGGCTTTCTTT. It encodes CASSSRQGAFF.